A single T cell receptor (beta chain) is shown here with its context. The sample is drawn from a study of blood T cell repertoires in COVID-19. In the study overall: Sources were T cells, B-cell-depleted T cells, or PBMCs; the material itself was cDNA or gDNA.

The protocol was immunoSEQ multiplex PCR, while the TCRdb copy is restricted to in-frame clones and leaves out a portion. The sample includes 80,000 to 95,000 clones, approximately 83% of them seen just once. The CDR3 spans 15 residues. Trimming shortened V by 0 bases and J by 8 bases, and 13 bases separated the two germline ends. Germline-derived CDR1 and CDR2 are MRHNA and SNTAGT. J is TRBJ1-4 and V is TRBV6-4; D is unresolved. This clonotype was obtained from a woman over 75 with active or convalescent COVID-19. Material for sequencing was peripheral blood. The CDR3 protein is CASSDSSPGGEKLFF. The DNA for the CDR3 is TGTGCCAGCAGTGACTCCTCTCCCGGAGGCGAAAAACTGTTTTTT.